This TCR beta chain was recovered during a study of PD-1 blockade in classical Hodgkin lymphoma. Points from the study as a whole: CD4+ but not CD8+ TCR diversity rose significantly by C4D1. Complete responders matched newly diagnosed patients in baseline diversity.

Notes on this clone: Its antigen is not identified.

In every patient, relapse followed autologous stem cell transplantation, while exposure to brentuximab vedotin differed. Patients had relapsed/refractory classical Hodgkin lymphoma with complete response, partial response or progressive disease as best response. Unmatched junction bases numbered 11, after V lost 2 bases and J lost 8 bases. The CDR3 spans 15 residues. CDR1 and CDR2 from the germline V gene are SEHNR and FQNEAQ (reference sequence). The table came from immunoSEQ multiplex PCR; TCRdb's copy has only in-frame clones and leaves some out. The top ten clones hold about 9% of a sample with roughly 150,000 clones, less than 80% of them seen once.

The sample in question was peripheral blood mononuclear cells (PBMCs), obtained before the second cycle of nivolumab. The TCR comes from a human donor with classical Hodgkin lymphoma. The chain combines TRBV7-9 with TRBJ1-2; TRBD1 aligns across 7 bases. CDR3 sequence: CASSLLWDSNTGYTF. Here the CDR3 DNA reads TGTGCCAGCAGCTTATTATGGGACAGCAATACGGGCTACACCTTC. Complete variable domain (other parts from reference TRBV7-9 and TRBJ1-2): DTGVSQNPRHKITKRGQNVTFRCDPISEHNRLYWYRQTLGQGPEFLTYFQNEAQLEKSRLLSDRFSAERPKGSFSTLEIQRTEQGDSAMYLCASSLLWDSNTGYTFGSGTRLTVV.